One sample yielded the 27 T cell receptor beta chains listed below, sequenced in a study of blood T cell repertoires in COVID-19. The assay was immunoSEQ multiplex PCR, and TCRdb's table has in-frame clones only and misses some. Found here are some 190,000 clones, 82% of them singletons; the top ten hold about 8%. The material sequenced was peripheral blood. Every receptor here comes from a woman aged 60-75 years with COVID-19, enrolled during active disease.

CDR3 amino acids: CASRPTGVYEQYV. CDR3 bases: TGTGCCAGTAGACCGACAGGAGTCTACGAGCAGTACGTC. The chain links TRBV2 to TRBJ2-7; weak D call: TRBD1 (6 bases). Trimming stripped 9 bases from V and 3 bases from J, with 15 bases between. Germline assignment: CDR1 SNHLY and CDR2 FYNNEI. This CDR3 contains 13 residues.

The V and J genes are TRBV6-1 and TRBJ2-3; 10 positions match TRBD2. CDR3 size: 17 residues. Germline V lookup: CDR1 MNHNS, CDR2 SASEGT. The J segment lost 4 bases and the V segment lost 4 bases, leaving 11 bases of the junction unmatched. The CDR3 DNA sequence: TGTGCCAGCAGTGCTATAGCGGGGGGAAAGGATCCAGATACGCAGTATTTT. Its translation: CASSAIAGGKDPDTQYF.

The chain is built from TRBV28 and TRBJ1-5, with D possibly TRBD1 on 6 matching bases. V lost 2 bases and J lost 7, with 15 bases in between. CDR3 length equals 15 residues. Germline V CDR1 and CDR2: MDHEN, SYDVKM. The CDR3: CASSLDRYLRQPQHF. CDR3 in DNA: TGTGCCAGCAGTTTAGACAGGTACCTCAGGCAGCCCCAGCATTTT.

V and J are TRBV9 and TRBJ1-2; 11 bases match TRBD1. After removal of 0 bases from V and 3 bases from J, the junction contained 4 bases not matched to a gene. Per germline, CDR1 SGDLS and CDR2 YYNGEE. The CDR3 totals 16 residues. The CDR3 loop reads CASSVGDRGIDYGYTF. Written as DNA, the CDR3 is TGTGCCAGCAGCGTAGGGGACAGGGGGATCGACTATGGCTACACCTTC.

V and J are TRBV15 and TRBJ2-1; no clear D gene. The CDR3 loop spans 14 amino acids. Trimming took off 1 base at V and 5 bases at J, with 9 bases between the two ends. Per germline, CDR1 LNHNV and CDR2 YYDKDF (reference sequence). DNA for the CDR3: TGTGCCACCAGCAGAGCGGGTATAAACAATGAGCAGTTCTTC. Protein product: CATSRAGINNEQFF.

CDR3 sequence reads: CASSSTGYTEAFF. The CDR3 nucleotides read TGTGCCAGCAGTTCAACAGGGTACACTGAAGCTTTCTTT. V and J are TRBV6-5 and TRBJ1-1; TRBD1 might be the D (6 bases). The CDR3 length is 13 residues. Trimming took 4 bases from V and 3 from J, leaving 9 bases between them. Germline V gene data show CDR1 as MNHEY and CDR2 as SVGAGI.

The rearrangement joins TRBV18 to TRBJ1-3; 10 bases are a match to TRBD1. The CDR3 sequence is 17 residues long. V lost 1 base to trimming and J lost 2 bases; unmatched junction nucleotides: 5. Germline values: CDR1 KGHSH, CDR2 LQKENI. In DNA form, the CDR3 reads TGTGCCAGCTCACCACTGGGACAGGGGAACCCTGGAAACACCATATATTTT. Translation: CASSPLGQGNPGNTIYF.

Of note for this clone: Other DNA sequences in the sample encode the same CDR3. The CDR3 DNA reads as TGCGCCAGCAGCACCCGAGGACAGGTGGACGGCTACACCTTC. This encodes CASSTRGQVDGYTF. This chain links TRBV5-1 with TRBJ1-2, with 7 bases lining up with TRBD1. This CDR3 is 14 amino acids long. The V gene end was trimmed by 4 bases and the J gene end by 8 bases; junction bases not matched to a gene: 11. The V gene's germline CDR1 is SGHRS and CDR2 YFSETQ.

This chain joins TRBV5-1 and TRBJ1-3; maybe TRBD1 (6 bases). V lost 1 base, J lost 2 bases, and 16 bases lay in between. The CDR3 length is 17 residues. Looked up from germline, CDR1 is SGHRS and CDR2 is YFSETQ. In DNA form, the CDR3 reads TGCGCCAGCAGCTTGCTTTCTGGGGGCTTTGCTGGAAACACCATATATTTT. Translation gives CASSLLSGGFAGNTIYF.

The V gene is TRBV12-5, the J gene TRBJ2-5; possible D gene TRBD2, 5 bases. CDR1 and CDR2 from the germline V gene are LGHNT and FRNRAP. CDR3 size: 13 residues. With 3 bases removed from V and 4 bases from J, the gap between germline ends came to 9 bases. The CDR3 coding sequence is TGTGCTAGTGGTTTCGGGGTGGGAGAGACCCAGTACTTC. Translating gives CASGFGVGETQYF. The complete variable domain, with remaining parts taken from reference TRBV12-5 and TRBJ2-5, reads DARVTQTPRHKVTEMGQEVTMRCQPILGHNTVFWYRQTMMQGLELLAYFRNRAPLDDSGMPKDRFSAEMPDATLATLKIQPSEPRDSAVYFCASGFGVGETQYFGPGTRLLVL.

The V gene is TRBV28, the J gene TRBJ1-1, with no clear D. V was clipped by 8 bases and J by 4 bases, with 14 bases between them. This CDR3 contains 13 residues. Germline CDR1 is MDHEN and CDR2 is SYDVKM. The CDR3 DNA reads TGTGCCAGCCTCCCAGCGAGGCCCACTGAAGCTTTCTTT. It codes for CASLPARPTEAFF.

The chain's CDR3 is CASSLGQTDSEAFF. The DNA for the CDR3 is TGCGCCAGCAGCTTGGGCCAGACAGACAGCGAAGCTTTCTTT. The V and J genes are TRBV5-1 and TRBJ1-1; possible D gene TRBD1, 5 bases. Germline V gene data show CDR1 as SGHRS and CDR2 as YFSETQ. There are 14 residues in the CDR3. Trimming removed 0 bases at V and 8 bases at J, with 14 bases between.

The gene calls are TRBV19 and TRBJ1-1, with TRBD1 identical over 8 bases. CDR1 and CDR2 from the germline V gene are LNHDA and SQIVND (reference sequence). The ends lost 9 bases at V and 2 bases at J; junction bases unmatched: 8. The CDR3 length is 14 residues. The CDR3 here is CASKDREPNTEAFF. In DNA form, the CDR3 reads TGTGCCAGCAAGGACAGGGAGCCTAACACTGAAGCTTTCTTT.

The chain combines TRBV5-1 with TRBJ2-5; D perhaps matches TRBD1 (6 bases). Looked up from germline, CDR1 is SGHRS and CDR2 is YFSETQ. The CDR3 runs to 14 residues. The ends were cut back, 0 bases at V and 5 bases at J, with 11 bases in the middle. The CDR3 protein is CASSLGGLDETQYF. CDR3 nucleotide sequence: TGCGCCAGCAGCTTGGGGGGGCTAGATGAGACCCAGTACTTC.

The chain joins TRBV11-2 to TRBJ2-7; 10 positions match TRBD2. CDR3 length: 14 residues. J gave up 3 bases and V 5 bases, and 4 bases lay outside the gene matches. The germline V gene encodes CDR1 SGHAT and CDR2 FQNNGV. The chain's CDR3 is CASSRSGGNYEQYV. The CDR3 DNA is TGTGCCAGCAGCCGTAGCGGGGGGAACTACGAGCAGTACGTC.

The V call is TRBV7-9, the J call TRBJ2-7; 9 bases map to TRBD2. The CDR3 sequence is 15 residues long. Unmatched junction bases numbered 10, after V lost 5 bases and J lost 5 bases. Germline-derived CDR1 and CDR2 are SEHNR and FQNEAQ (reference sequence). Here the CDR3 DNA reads TGTGCCAGCAGCCCCCTAGCGGGAAGGAGGAACGAGCAGTACTTC. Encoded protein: CASSPLAGRRNEQYF.

The CDR3 spells CASGGQGAGYTF. The CDR3, as DNA: TGTGCCAGCGGAGGACAGGGGGCTGGCTACACCTTC. The chain uses TRBV6-5 and TRBJ1-2, with TRBD1 matching 11 bases. Germline CDR1 MNHEY, CDR2 SVGAGI. The CDR3 extends over 12 amino acids. V lost 8 bases and J lost 7; bases outside the gene matches: 3.

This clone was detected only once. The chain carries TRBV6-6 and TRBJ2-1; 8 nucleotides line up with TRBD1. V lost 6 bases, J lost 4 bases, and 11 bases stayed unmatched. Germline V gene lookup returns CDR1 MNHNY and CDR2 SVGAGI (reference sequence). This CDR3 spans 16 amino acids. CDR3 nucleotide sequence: TGTGCCAGCAGCCCTGGAGACAGGGGTCGGTACAATGAGCAGTTCTTC. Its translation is CASSPGDRGRYNEQFF.

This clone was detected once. In DNA form, the CDR3 reads TGTGCCAGCAGTCCCGGACAGGGAGATCAGCCCCAGCATTTT. Its protein product is CASSPGQGDQPQHF. The gene calls are TRBV28 and TRBJ1-5, with TRBD1 matching 8 bases. Germline V gives CDR1 MDHEN, CDR2 SYDVKM. V shed 5 bases, J shed 5 bases, and the junction held 5 bases outside the gene matches. This CDR3 has 14 amino acids.

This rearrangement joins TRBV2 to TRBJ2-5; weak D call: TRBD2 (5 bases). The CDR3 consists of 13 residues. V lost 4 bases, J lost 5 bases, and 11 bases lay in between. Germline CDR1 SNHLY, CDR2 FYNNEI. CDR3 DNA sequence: TGTGCCAGCAGTGCTCGGGGTTGGGAGACCCAGTACTTC. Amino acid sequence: CASSARGWETQYF.

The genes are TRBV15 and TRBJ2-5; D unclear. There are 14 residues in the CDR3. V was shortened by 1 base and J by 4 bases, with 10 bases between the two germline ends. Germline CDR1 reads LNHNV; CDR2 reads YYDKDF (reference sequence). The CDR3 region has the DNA TGTGCCACCAGCAGAGTAGGCATAGCAGAGACCCAGTACTTC. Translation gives CATSRVGIAETQYF.

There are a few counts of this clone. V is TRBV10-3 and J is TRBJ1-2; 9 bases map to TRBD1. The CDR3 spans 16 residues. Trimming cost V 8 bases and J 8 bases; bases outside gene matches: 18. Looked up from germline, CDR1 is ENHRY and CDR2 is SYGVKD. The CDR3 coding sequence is TGTGCCATCGGGGTAACAGGGGGCAGAAGTTTGAGAGGCTACACCTTC. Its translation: CAIGVTGGRSLRGYTF.

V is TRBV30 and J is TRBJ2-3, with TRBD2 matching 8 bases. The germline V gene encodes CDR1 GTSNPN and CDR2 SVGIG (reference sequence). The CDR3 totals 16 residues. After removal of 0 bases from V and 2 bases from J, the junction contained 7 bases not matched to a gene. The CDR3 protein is CAWSVGLAGPTDTQYF. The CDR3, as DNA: TGTGCCTGGAGTGTAGGGCTAGCGGGTCCCACAGATACGCAGTATTTT.

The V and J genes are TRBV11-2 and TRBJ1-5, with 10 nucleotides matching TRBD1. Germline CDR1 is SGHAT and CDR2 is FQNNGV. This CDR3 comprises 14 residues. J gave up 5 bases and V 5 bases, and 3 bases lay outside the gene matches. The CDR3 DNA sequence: TGTGCCAGCAGCGAGGACAGGGGGGATCAGCCCCAGCATTTT. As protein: CASSEDRGDQPQHF.

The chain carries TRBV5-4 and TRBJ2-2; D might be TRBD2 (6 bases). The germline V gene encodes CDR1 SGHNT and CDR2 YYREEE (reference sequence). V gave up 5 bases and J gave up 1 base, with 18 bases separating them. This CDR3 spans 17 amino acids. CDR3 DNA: TGTGCCAGCAGACCTTCAGCCGGGACTTTGAACACCGGGGAGCTGTTTTTT. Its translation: CASRPSAGTLNTGELFF.

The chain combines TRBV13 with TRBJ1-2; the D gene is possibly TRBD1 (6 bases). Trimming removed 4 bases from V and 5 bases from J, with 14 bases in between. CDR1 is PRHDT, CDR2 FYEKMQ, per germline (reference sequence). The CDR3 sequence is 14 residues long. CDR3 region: CASSSGQTAYGYTF. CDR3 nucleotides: TGTGCCAGCAGCTCAGGACAGACCGCATATGGCTACACCTTC.

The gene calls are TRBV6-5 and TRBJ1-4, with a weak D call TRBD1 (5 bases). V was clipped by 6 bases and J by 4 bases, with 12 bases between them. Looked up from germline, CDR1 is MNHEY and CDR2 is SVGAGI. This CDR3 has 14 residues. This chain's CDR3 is CASRDRQFNEKLFF. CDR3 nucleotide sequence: TGTGCCAGCAGGGATCGACAGTTTAATGAAAAACTGTTTTTT.